Listed below are T cell receptor beta chains from one sample, sequenced in a study of CD8 T cells in ankylosing spondylitis. TCRdb re-analysed the 5' RACE reads in MiXCR, keeping a single row per CDR3 protein. The table records roughly 280,000 distinct CDR3 sequences, 20% of them present only once. What was sequenced was blood, either unsorted or a sorted T cell fraction (not recorded which). The receptors originated from a male donor with ankylosing spondylitis or in good health (not recorded which). CDR3s include the opening cysteine and the closing phenylalanine or tryptophan. The D gene is left open where the match is weak. Only some rows state a clone size, as once, few, many or a class for expanded clones.

abundance	d_gene	j_gene	v_gene	CDR3nt	CDR3aa
few	TRBD1	TRBJ2-5	TRBV5-1	TGCGCCAGCCGACAGGGTGTCCAAGAGACCCAGTACTTC	CASRQGVQETQYF
few	TRBD2	TRBJ2-5	TRBV5-1	TGCGCCAGCAGCCCTCCGGCTAGCGGGACTAAAGGGGAGACCCAGTACTTC	CASSPPASGTKGETQYF
-	-	TRBJ2-3	TRBV29-1	TGCAGCGTTAAGAGGGGGGGGGGCAGGGGAAGAAGAGCGGATACGCAGTATTTT	CSVKRGGGRGRRADTQYF
few	-	TRBJ2-3	TRBV7-3	TGTGCCAGCAGCCGAGGGAGCGGTAGCACAGATACGCAGTATTTT	CASSRGSGSTDTQYF
-	-	TRBJ1-5	TRBV11-2	TGTGCCAGCAGCTTAGGTCCAGGGGATCAGCCCCAGCATTTT	CASSLGPGDQPQHF
-	TRBD1	TRBJ2-3	TRBV18	TGTGCCAGCTCACTGGACAGGGGAGATACGCAGTATTTT	CASSLDRGDTQYF
-	-	TRBJ1-2	TRBV6-1	TGTGCCAGCAGCCGAGACTGGGGGTATGGCTACACCTTC	CASSRDWGYGYTF
-	-	TRBJ2-1	TRBV28	TGTGCCAGCAGTTTATTGACGCGCACCTACAATGAGCAGTTCTTC	CASSLLTRTYNEQFF
-	TRBD2	TRBJ2-3	TRBV28	TGTGCCAGCAGTACTTACCGGACTAGCGGGGATCGTACAGATACGCAGTATTTT	CASSTYRTSGDRTDTQYF
-	-	TRBJ2-1	TRBV5-1	TGCGCCAGCAGCCCCACTTATGGGGAGTTAAACACTGAGCAGTTCTTC	CASSPTYGELNTEQFF
few	-	TRBJ2-5	TRBV6-1	TGTGCCAGCAGCTCCCGGGCAGGGGAGACCCAGTACTTC	CASSSRAGETQYF
-	-	TRBJ1-1	TRBV7-3	TGTGCCAGCAGGTATGGACCGAACACTGAAGCTTTCTTT	CASRYGPNTEAFF
-	-	TRBJ2-2	TRBV14	TGTGCCAGCGGTACCGGAACAGGCGGGAAGCTGTTTTTT	CASGTGTGGKLFF
-	-	TRBJ1-1	TRBV5-1	TGCGCCAGCAGCCCCGGGAACAACATGAACACTGAAGCTTTCTTT	CASSPGNNMNTEAFF
few	-	TRBJ1-1	TRBV20-1	TGCAGTGCTAGAGATCTAAGTAGACTGAACACTGAAGCTTTCTTT	CSARDLSRLNTEAFF
-	-	TRBJ2-1	TRBV6-1	TGTGCCAGCAGTGAATTTGGCGGGGTGTCCTACAGTGAGCAGTTCTTC	CASSEFGGVSYSEQFF
few	-	TRBJ2-1	TRBV5-1	TGCGCCAGCAGCCTGGACCACCCTCGCGATGAGCAGTTCTTC	CASSLDHPRDEQFF
few	-	TRBJ2-5	TRBV7-6	TGTGCCAGCAGCTTATCGCATCAAGAGACCCAGTACTTC	CASSLSHQETQYF
-	TRBD1	TRBJ1-5	TRBV2	TGTGCCAGCGGGGACAGGGTTGGCAATCAGCCCCAGCATTTT	CASGDRVGNQPQHF
-	-	TRBJ2-2	TRBV5-1	TGCGCCAGCAGCACAACCCCAGGGGAGCTGTTTTTT	CASSTTPGELFF
-	TRBD1	TRBJ2-5	TRBV12-3/TRBV12-4	TGTGCCAGCAGGTCAGGGGGCGTAGAGACCCAGCACTTC	CASRSGGVETQHF
many	-	TRBJ2-5	TRBV3-1	TGTGCCAGCAGCCAAGGGGCGGAAGAGACCCAGTACTTC	CASSQGAEETQYF
few	-	TRBJ1-5	TRBV5-1	TGCGCCAGCAGCTTGGGGGGCCTCGGGCAGCCCCAGCATTTT	CASSLGGLGQPQHF
few	TRBD1	TRBJ1-2	TRBV18	TGTGCCAGCTCACCAACGGGACAGAACTATGGCTACACCTTC	CASSPTGQNYGYTF
-	TRBD1	TRBJ2-2	TRBV28	TGTGCCAGCAGTTTCCAGGGGGCGGCGAACACCGGGGAGCTGTTTTTT	CASSFQGAANTGELFF
-	-	TRBJ1-3	TRBV14	TGTGCCAGCAGCCAAGATGTACGATCTGGAAACACCATATATTTT	CASSQDVRSGNTIYF
-	-	TRBJ1-1	TRBV29-1	TGCAGCGTTGATTCTCGAAACACTGAAGCTTTCTTT	CSVDSRNTEAFF
few	-	TRBJ2-3	TRBV20-1	TGCAGTGTCTCACGGGAGTGGGCAGATACGCAGTATTTT	CSVSREWADTQYF
-	TRBD1	TRBJ2-1	TRBV10-3	TGTGCCACCCTCCGGACAGGCGACTCCTACAATGAGCAGTTCTTC	CATLRTGDSYNEQFF
-	-	TRBJ2-3	TRBV29-1	TGCAGCACCTTCCTCACCGCAGATACGCAGTATTTT	CSTFLTADTQYF
few	-	TRBJ1-2	TRBV14	TGTGCCAGCAGCCAACGTTATCGCGGGAGCGTGGATGGCTACACCTTC	CASSQRYRGSVDGYTF
-	TRBD1	TRBJ1-2	TRBV5-5	TGTGCCAGCAGCGCCGGACAGGTCCTCTATGGCTACACCTTC	CASSAGQVLYGYTF
few	TRBD2	TRBJ2-2	TRBV12-3/TRBV12-4	TGTGCCAGCTCCCCCAGACCGGGAGGGCTTAACGGGGAGCTGTTTTTT	CASSPRPGGLNGELFF
few	TRBD2	TRBJ2-1	TRBV7-2	TGTGCCAGCAGCTTAGCGTTAGCGGGCTCCTACAATGAGCAGTTCTTC	CASSLALAGSYNEQFF
many	-	TRBJ2-3	TRBV5-1	TGCGCCAGCAGGGTCCGGGCCCCTGTCACAGATACGCAGTATTTT	CASRVRAPVTDTQYF
few	-	TRBJ2-4	TRBV7-9	TGTGCCAGCAGCAAAAGGACGCCGGACGTGGACAAAAACATTCAGTACTTC	CASSKRTPDVDKNIQYF
few	-	TRBJ1-3	TRBV7-8	TGTGCCAGCAGCTCTCAGAATCGGGGAAACACCATATATTTT	CASSSQNRGNTIYF
many	TRBD2	TRBJ2-5	TRBV12-3/TRBV12-4	TGTGCCAGCAATGAGCTTAGCGGGGGGGCCGTTGCGACCCAGTACTTC	CASNELSGGAVATQYF
-	TRBD1	TRBJ2-5	TRBV5-1	TGCGCCAGCAGCCTGGGGGACAGGGCACCCCAAGAGACCCAGTACTTC	CASSLGDRAPQETQYF
-	-	TRBJ1-5	TRBV3-1	TGTGCCAGCAGCCAGTCCCCGCCGGGGGGGTTAAGCAATCAGCCCCAGCATTTT	CASSQSPPGGLSNQPQHF
-	-	TRBJ1-2	TRBV5-1	TGCGCCAGCAGCGACGGGATGGGCGGTGGCTACACCTTC	CASSDGMGGGYTF
few	-	TRBJ1-6	TRBV6-5	TGTGCCAGCAGTTGGAGTAGTGACAGGAAGTATAATTCACCCCTCCACTTT	CASSWSSDRKYNSPLHF
many	TRBD2	TRBJ2-1	TRBV5-1	TGCGCCAGCAGCTCTAGCGGGGGAACCTACAATGAGCAGTTCTTC	CASSSSGGTYNEQFF